This T cell receptor (beta chain) comes out of a study of CD8 T cells in ankylosing spondylitis. Overall study findings and caveats: Matched synovial fluid from ankylosing spondylitis patients was reported to be enriched for disease-linked clones. Reports of some motif variants in reactive arthritis synovial fluid and blood predate this one. A motif of eight highly homologous TCR beta variants was seen as apparently characteristic of ankylosing spondylitis blood.

Libraries of TCR beta came from quantitative 5'-RACE with molecular barcodes. In TCRdb, the 5' RACE reads were re-called with MiXCR into one record per CDR3 protein. The table lists about 150,000 distinct CDR3 sequences, 7.3% of them singletons. This clonotype was found many times. The antigen is unknown. The CDR3 is made up of 12 amino acids. V lost 5 bases, J lost 5 bases, and 7 bases lay in between. Germline CDR1 LGHDT, CDR2 YNNKEL (reference sequence). The TCR originated in a female donor with ankylosing spondylitis or in good health (not recorded which). The rearrangement links TRBV3-1 to TRBJ2-1; D unclear. The specimen was blood, either unsorted or a sorted T cell fraction (not recorded which). This chain's CDR3 is CASSEIDNEQFF. The CDR3 region has the DNA TGTGCCAGCAGCGAGATCGACAATGAGCAGTTCTTC.